These T cell receptor beta chains were read from a single sample in a study of early T cells in non-severe SARS-CoV-2 infection. Using its own MiXCR run on the 5' RACE reads, TCRdb lists one record per CDR3 protein. The table lists about 20,000 distinct CDR3 sequences, less than 5% of them singletons. What was sequenced was whole blood. The receptors here all came from an adult who was a healthcare worker with PCR-confirmed SARS-CoV-2 infection or an uninfected control (not recorded which). Each CDR3 is given with its conserved first and last residue. The order of the fields is J gene, V gene, D gene, clone size, CDR3 DNA, CDR3 protein. D genes are given only for firm matches. Expanded clones are given a class, and other clones once, few, many or no size at all.

TRBJ1-1,TRBV5-1,.,many,TGCGCCAGCAGCTTGGAGGTTGGGACGGTTAACACTGAAGCTTTCTTT,CASSLEVGTVNTEAFF
TRBJ1-1,TRBV20-1,.,few,TGCAGTGCTAGAGGAAACTATGCCCTAGGGGCTTTCTTT,CSARGNYALGAFF
TRBJ2-5,TRBV18,TRBD2,many,TGTGCCAGCTCACTCGGGACTAGCGCGGTCATCCAAGAGACCCAGTACTTC,CASSLGTSAVIQETQYF
TRBJ2-3,TRBV6-2/TRBV6-3,.,many,TGTGCCAGCAGCTCCGGCCGCGGGGTGCCAGATACGCAGTATTTT,CASSSGRGVPDTQYF
TRBJ1-2,TRBV6-2/TRBV6-3,.,many,TGTGCCAGCAGTTACGACGGGAACTATGGCTACACCTTC,CASSYDGNYGYTF
TRBJ2-7,TRBV7-6,TRBD2,.,TGTGCCAGCAGCTTAGAACCTCCCATTTTACCGGGGACTAGCGGATACGAGCAGTACTTC,CASSLEPPILPGTSGYEQYF
TRBJ2-7,TRBV9,.,.,TGTGCCAGCAGCCTACGGGACGGACTCTACTACGAGCAGTACTTC,CASSLRDGLYYEQYF
TRBJ1-1,TRBV12-3/TRBV12-4,.,many,TGTGCCAGCAGCTCCTTAACGGTAACGAGCAGGGAAGCTTTCTTT,CASSSLTVTSREAFF
TRBJ2-5,TRBV7-9,.,many,TGTGCCAGCAGCTTAGGAGTCGTAGGCACCGTGCAAGAGACCCAGTACTTC,CASSLGVVGTVQETQYF
TRBJ1-4,TRBV29-1,TRBD1,many,TGCAGCGTGACCGGGACAGGGGCGGCCACTAATGAAAAACTGTTTTTT,CSVTGTGAATNEKLFF
TRBJ2-3,TRBV9,.,medium-sized,TGTGCCAGCAGCGCCCTCTATTTCGGGGGACCAACAGATACGCAGTATTTT,CASSALYFGGPTDTQYF
TRBJ1-6,TRBV20-1,.,many,TGCAGTGCTAGTATAGCCAGGGCTAATTCACCCCTCCACTTT,CSASIARANSPLHF
TRBJ1-1,TRBV20-1,.,few,TGCAGTGCTAGGGCAAGGCAGGGGAACACTGAAGCTTTCTTT,CSARARQGNTEAFF
TRBJ1-2,TRBV7-8,TRBD1,.,TGTGCCAGCAGCTACGGGACAGGAAACGATGGCTACACCTTC,CASSYGTGNDGYTF
TRBJ2-5,TRBV4-1,TRBD1,few,TGCGCCAGCAACAGGGGTGGTCAAGAGACCCAGTACTTC,CASNRGGQETQYF
TRBJ2-3,TRBV7-9,.,.,TGTGCCAGCAGCCTTGAGGGGGGACTCACAGATACGCAGTATTTT,CASSLEGGLTDTQYF
TRBJ2-3,TRBV5-5,TRBD1,many,TGTGCCAGCAGCTCGAGACAGGGTCTGGCAGATACGCAGTATTTT,CASSSRQGLADTQYF
TRBJ2-7,TRBV25-1,TRBD1,many,TGTGCCACCGAGAGGACGGACAGGGCCGACCACTACGAGCAGTACTTC,CATERTDRADHYEQYF
TRBJ2-2,TRBV11-2,TRBD2,many,TGTGCCAGCAGCTTAACGTCACTAGCGGGAGGAGCTACCGGGGAGCTGTTTTTT,CASSLTSLAGGATGELFF
TRBJ2-5,TRBV4-2,.,few,TGTGCCAGCAGCCAAGATTGGTCAGGGCAAGAGACCCAGTACTTC,CASSQDWSGQETQYF
TRBJ2-3,TRBV2,TRBD1,few,TGTGCCAGCAGTTTAAGGGGGACAGGGGGAACAGATACGCAGTATTTT,CASSLRGTGGTDTQYF
TRBJ1-6,TRBV27,.,many,TGTGCCAGCAGTTTAAAGCCCCAATCACCCCTCCACTTT,CASSLKPQSPLHF
TRBJ1-2,TRBV10-2,TRBD1,many,TGCGCCAGTACGCGGGGGACAGACACTAACTATGGCTACACCTTC,CASTRGTDTNYGYTF
TRBJ2-5,TRBV7-2,TRBD2,.,TGTGCCAGCAGCTTAGATCGCCTAGCGGTAGCGGGGACCCAGTACTTC,CASSLDRLAVAGTQYF
TRBJ2-3,TRBV3-1,.,.,TGTGCCAGCACCCGGCAGGGGTCCACAGATACGCAGTATTTT,CASTRQGSTDTQYF
TRBJ2-3,TRBV7-9,.,few,TGTGCCAGCAGCTTTGAAGATACGCAGTATTTT,CASSFEDTQYF
TRBJ2-4,TRBV28,TRBD2,few,TGTGCCAGCAGTTCTCCGGGGAGGGGAGCCAAAAACATTCAGTACTTC,CASSSPGRGAKNIQYF
TRBJ2-2,TRBV7-9,.,medium-sized,TGTGCCAGCAGCACCGAGGGTCCCGGGGAGCTGTTTTTT,CASSTEGPGELFF
TRBJ2-3,TRBV5-1,.,medium-sized,TGCGCCAGCTCTGATACTCCGGGGGCGACAGATACGCAGTATTTT,CASSDTPGATDTQYF
TRBJ2-7,TRBV4-1,TRBD1,.,TGCGCCAGCAGCCAAGGCCGCGCGACAGGGTTTGCCTACGAGCAGTACTTC,CASSQGRATGFAYEQYF
TRBJ2-1,TRBV7-9,TRBD2,many,TGTGCCAGCAGCCCTAGGGTGTCTAGCGGGGGCTTTCGCAATGAGCAGTTCTTC,CASSPRVSSGGFRNEQFF
TRBJ2-3,TRBV27,.,few,TGTGCCACCACCTACGAGTGGACTCCCTTAGCAGATACGCAGTATTTT,CATTYEWTPLADTQYF
TRBJ2-7,TRBV29-1,.,many,TGCAGCGTTGTTGGGCAGGGAACCTACGAGCAGTACTTC,CSVVGQGTYEQYF
TRBJ2-1,TRBV11-2,TRBD2,many,TGTGCCAGCAGCGCGGGACTAGCGGGATGGGGGGAGCAGTTCTTC,CASSAGLAGWGEQFF
TRBJ1-6,TRBV28,TRBD1,.,TGTGCCAGCCTCCCCGGACAGGGCGAGGGTTCACCCCTCCACTTT,CASLPGQGEGSPLHF
TRBJ1-5,TRBV12-3/TRBV12-4,.,.,TGTGCCAGCAGTCGGATGGGGGGAGTAAATCAGCCCCAGCATTTT,CASSRMGGVNQPQHF
TRBJ2-2,TRBV27,.,few,TGTGCCAGCAGTTTAAACAGGGCGCTCACCGGGGAGCTGTTTTTT,CASSLNRALTGELFF
TRBJ1-1,TRBV7-2,.,many,TGTGCCAGCAGCTTAGGGCGGATGAACACTGAAGCTTTCTTT,CASSLGRMNTEAFF
TRBJ2-3,TRBV6-6,.,many,TGTGCCAGCAGTTACTCGATGGCTACCACAGACACGCAGTATTTT,CASSYSMATTDTQYF
TRBJ2-7,TRBV7-2,.,many,TGTGCCAGCAGCTTAGCCCCGGGTCGGTCCGGTTACTTC,CASSLAPGRSGYF
TRBJ1-6,TRBV7-6,TRBD1,many,TGTGCCAGCAGCACGGGACAGGCCAATTCACCCCTCCACTTT,CASSTGQANSPLHF
TRBJ1-1,TRBV7-9,.,many,TGTGCCAGCAGCTTGCTACAGGCGAACACTGAAGCTTTCTTT,CASSLLQANTEAFF
TRBJ1-5,TRBV6-1,TRBD1,.,TGTGCCAGCAGCCTGACGGACAGGGGAAATCAGCCCCAGCATTTT,CASSLTDRGNQPQHF
TRBJ2-1,TRBV2,.,many,TGTGCCAGCAGTGAATCTAGCTTGGGAAACAATGAGCAGTTCTTC,CASSESSLGNNEQFF
TRBJ2-7,TRBV20-1,.,medium-sized,TGCAGTGCTAGATTCAAAGCGGCTCGAAACTACGAGCAGTACTTC,CSARFKAARNYEQYF
TRBJ2-3,TRBV5-4,TRBD1,.,TGTGCCAGCAGCCTGGGGACAGACCCTAGCACAGATACGCAGTATTTT,CASSLGTDPSTDTQYF
TRBJ2-3,TRBV29-1,TRBD2,many,TGCAGCGTCGGACTAGTCGTCTCAGATACGCAGTATTTT,CSVGLVVSDTQYF
TRBJ1-5,TRBV19,TRBD1,many,TGTGCCAGTACGGGACAGCGCACTAGCAATCAGCCCCAGCATTTT,CASTGQRTSNQPQHF
TRBJ1-2,TRBV29-1,.,.,TGCAGCGACTTCCGGTCAGGGAGGGATGGCTACACCTTC,CSDFRSGRDGYTF
TRBJ1-1,TRBV12-3/TRBV12-4,.,.,TGTGCCAGCAGTTTTTCAGGGGTAGCTGAAGCTTTCTTT,CASSFSGVAEAFF
TRBJ2-1,TRBV9,TRBD2,many,TGTGCCAGCAGCGTAGGGACTAGATCTCACAATGAGCAGTTCTTC,CASSVGTRSHNEQFF
TRBJ2-7,TRBV5-1,TRBD1,few,TGCGCCAGCAGCTTGATACAGGGGGGCTCCTACGAGCAGTACTTC,CASSLIQGGSYEQYF